What follows are 18 T cell receptor beta chains derived from one specimen sequenced in a study of technical replicates of blood from several donors. Here immunoSEQ multiplex PCR was the method, and the copy in TCRdb shows in-frame clones only, minus some. The data hold some 15,000 clones, with less than 90% observed a single time. The specimen sequenced was PBMCs. The receptors were gathered from a human donor in good health.

This clone was recorded once. This sequence joins TRBV5-1 and TRBJ2-1; D possibly corresponds to TRBD1 (6 bases). The CDR3 consists of 15 residues. Per germline, CDR1 SGHRS and CDR2 YFSETQ. V gave up 7 bases and J gave up 0 bases, with 14 bases separating them. The CDR3 region is CASGTGNPSYNEQFF. As DNA, the CDR3 is TGCGCCAGCGGCACAGGGAACCCCTCCTACAATGAGCAGTTCTTC.

The chain employs TRBV28 and TRBJ1-5, with D possibly matching TRBD1 (6 bases). The CDR3 is made up of 14 amino acids. The germline V and J ends were trimmed by 5 bases and 6 bases, with 14 bases remaining between them. Germline V gene sequence: CDR1 MDHEN, CDR2 SYDVKM. The CDR3 reads CASSQNGGRQPQHF. As DNA, the CDR3 is TGTGCCAGCAGTCAAAACGGGGGGCGTCAGCCCCAGCATTTT.

The rearrangement links TRBV18 to TRBJ1-4, with D perhaps TRBD1 (5 bases). V dropped 6 bases and J dropped 4 bases, with 18 bases sitting between them. Germline assignment: CDR1 KGHSH and CDR2 LQKENI. The CDR3 loop spans 16 amino acids. The CDR3 sequence: CASSPGTDSRNEKLFF. In DNA form, the CDR3 reads TGTGCCAGCTCGCCAGGGACTGACAGCCGTAATGAAAAACTGTTTTTT.

This clone was recorded only once. The chain has TRBV7-9 and TRBJ2-1; TRBD2 matches 7 bases. The germline V gene has CDR1 SEHNR and CDR2 FQNEAQ (reference sequence). V was pared by 4 bases and J by 9 bases, with 18 bases of the junction left unmatched. The CDR3 totals 17 residues. The CDR3 DNA is TGTGCCAGCAGCTCGCCCCTAGTGGAGGGAGGGCCGGGTGAGCAGTTCTTC. This sequence encodes CASSSPLVEGGPGEQFF. The full variable domain, completed using reference TRBV7-9 and TRBJ2-1, is DTGVSQNPRHKITKRGQNVTFRCDPISEHNRLYWYRQTLGQGPEFLTYFQNEAQLEKSRLLSDRFSAERPKGSFSTLEIQRTEQGDSAMYLCASSSPLVEGGPGEQFFGPGTRLTVL.

V and J are TRBV5-4 and TRBJ2-2, with TRBD2 identical over 7 bases. Germline CDR1 is SGHNT and CDR2 is YYREEE (reference sequence). The CDR3 is 15 residues long. V dropped 2 bases and J dropped 1; count of bases not matched to a gene: 2. Here the CDR3 DNA reads TGTGCCAGCAGCTTCGGCGGGGGGAACACCGGGGAGCTGTTTTTT. It is translated as CASSFGGGNTGELFF.

The chain links TRBV11-2 to TRBJ2-2, with D unresolved. There are 16 residues in the CDR3. Germline CDR1 and CDR2: SGHAT and FQNNGV. Trimming pared 2 bases from V and 3 bases from J, leaving 13 bases between. This chain's CDR3 is CASSLLAGTDTGELFF. CDR3 bases: TGTGCCAGCAGCTTACTCGCCGGTACGGACACCGGGGAGCTGTTTTTT.

The chain joins TRBV11-2 to TRBJ2-5, with D unclear. CDR3 length: 15 amino acids. Germline loops: CDR1 SGHAT, CDR2 FQNNGV. Trimming pared 2 bases from V and 6 bases from J, leaving 16 bases between. Here the CDR3 reads CASSLLSSGPKTQYF. The CDR3 coding sequence is TGTGCCAGCAGCTTATTGTCTAGTGGCCCAAAGACCCAGTACTTC.

This chain uses TRBV6-5 with TRBJ2-7; 9 nucleotides match TRBD1. V lost 0 bases to trimming and J lost 5 bases; unmatched junction nucleotides: 8. This CDR3 spans 16 amino acids. Looked up from germline, CDR1 is MNHEY and CDR2 is SVGAGI. CDR3 DNA sequence: TGTGCCAGCAGTTACTCGACCGGGACAGGGACTGACGAGCAGTACTTC. It codes for CASSYSTGTGTDEQYF.

J is TRBJ2-1 and V is TRBV10-2, with 10 bases fitting TRBD2. Germline CDR1 WSHSY, CDR2 SAAADI. V shed 4 bases, J shed 7 bases, and the junction held 4 bases outside the gene matches. The CDR3 contains 14 residues. CDR3 region: CASSVLAGSNEQFF. The CDR3 nucleotides are TGCGCCAGCAGTGTACTAGCGGGGTCGAATGAGCAGTTCTTC.

The rearrangement links TRBV7-2 to TRBJ1-1, with D uncertain. V lost 5 bases and J lost 1, with 14 bases in between. CDR1 is SGHTA, CDR2 FQGNSA, per germline. The CDR3 loop spans 15 amino acids. The CDR3 loop reads CASSPTFTGNTEAFF. CDR3 DNA: TGTGCCAGCAGCCCGACCTTCACGGGGAACACTGAAGCTTTCTTT.

This chain connects TRBV6-5 to TRBJ1-4; TRBD1 is a possible D gene (6 bases). The CDR3 is made up of 14 amino acids. Germline values: CDR1 MNHEY, CDR2 SVGAGI. V was pared by 6 bases and J by 4 bases, with 12 bases between. CDR3 nucleotides: TGTGCCAGCAGCAGGACAGTCCTTAATGAAAAACTGTTTTTT. Protein sequence: CASSRTVLNEKLFF.

The V gene is TRBV11-2, the J gene TRBJ2-1; 13 positions agree with TRBD2. Germline lookup yields CDR1 SGHAT and CDR2 FQNNGV. CDR3 length equals 18 residues. The V segment lost 6 bases and the J segment 8 bases; nucleotides outside the gene matches: 16. CDR3 bases: TGTGCCAGCAGAACCCAACGGACTAGCGGGAGTCTACTGTATGAGCAGTTCTTC. Protein sequence: CASRTQRTSGSLLYEQFF.

This clone was counted a single time. The chain combines TRBV19 with TRBJ1-2; 8 nucleotides agree with TRBD1. Germline CDR1 reads LNHDA; CDR2 reads SQIVND (reference sequence). The CDR3 is 16 amino acids. The trim removed 6 bases at V and 0 bases at J, leaving 9 bases unmatched. The CDR3 protein is CASRDRALTANYGYTF. For the CDR3, the DNA is TGTGCCAGTAGGGACAGGGCTTTAACAGCTAACTATGGCTACACCTTC. The whole variable domain, remainder taken from reference TRBV19 and TRBJ1-2, is DGGITQSPKYLFRKEGQNVTLSCEQNLNHDAMYWYRQDPGQGLRLIYYSQIVNDFQKGDIAEGYSVSREKKESFPLTVTSAQKNPTAFYLCASRDRALTANYGYTFGSGTRLTVV.

The rearrangement uses TRBV28 and TRBJ2-7; 7 positions match TRBD2. The CDR3 has 16 residues. Germline values: CDR1 MDHEN, CDR2 SYDVKM. V was pared by 1 base and J by 1 base, with 7 bases of the junction left unmatched. CDR3 coding DNA: TGTGCCAGCAGTTTATTCGGGTGGCGGGAGTCCTACGAGCAGTACTTC. Protein: CASSLFGWRESYEQYF.

V is TRBV9 and J is TRBJ2-3, with TRBD2 identical over 8 bases. J gave up 3 bases and V 3 bases, and 6 bases lay outside the gene matches. Germline V lookup: CDR1 SGDLS, CDR2 YYNGEE. This CDR3 has 15 amino acids. The CDR3 DNA reads TGTGCCAGCAGCGCCTCCAGCGGGAGTACAGATACGCAGTATTTT. Protein sequence: CASSASSGSTDTQYF.

The V and J genes are TRBV9 and TRBJ2-1; D unresolved. The CDR3 consists of 14 residues. Germline assignment: CDR1 SGDLS and CDR2 YYNGEE. Trimming stripped 3 bases from V and 3 bases from J, with 10 bases between. CDR3 coding DNA: TGTGCCAGCAGCGGCGGAACTTTCTACAATGAGCAGTTCTTC. Translation gives CASSGGTFYNEQFF.

The chain carries TRBV6-5 and TRBJ1-5, with a weak D call TRBD1 (6 bases). The CDR3 spans 15 residues. V lost 6 bases and J 1 base, leaving 13 bases between the germline ends. The V gene's germline CDR1 is MNHEY and CDR2 SVGAGI. As DNA, the CDR3 is TGTGCCAGCAGGCCCAGGGGTGGGAGCAATCAGCCCCAGCATTTT. This gives the protein CASRPRGGSNQPQHF.

The chain links TRBV5-1 to TRBJ2-1, with TRBD2 matching 7 bases. V trimming: 0 bases; J trimming: 8 bases; junction bases outside the gene matches: 11. Germline V gene sequence: CDR1 SGHRS, CDR2 YFSETQ. The CDR3 is 16 residues long. The DNA of the CDR3 is TGCGCCAGCAGCTTGGGGGGTGTACTAGCGTCGGATGAGCAGTTCTTC. Translated: CASSLGGVLASDEQFF.